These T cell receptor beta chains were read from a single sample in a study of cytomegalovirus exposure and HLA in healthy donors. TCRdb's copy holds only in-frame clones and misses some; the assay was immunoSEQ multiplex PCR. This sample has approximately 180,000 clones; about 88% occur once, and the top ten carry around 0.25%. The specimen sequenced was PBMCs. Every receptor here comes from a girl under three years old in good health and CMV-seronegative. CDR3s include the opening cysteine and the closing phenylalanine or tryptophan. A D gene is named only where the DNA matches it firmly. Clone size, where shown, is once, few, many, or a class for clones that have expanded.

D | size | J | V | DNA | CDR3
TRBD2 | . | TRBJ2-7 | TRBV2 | TGTGCCAGCCGGACTAGCGGGGGAGCTTACGAGCAGTACTTC | CASRTSGGAYEQYF
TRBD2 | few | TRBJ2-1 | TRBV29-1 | TGCAGCGGGGCGGGAGACAATGAGCAGTTCTTC | CSGAGDNEQFF
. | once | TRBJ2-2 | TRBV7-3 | TGTGCCAGCAGCTTACGAGGGCCCGGGGAGCTGTTTTTT | CASSLRGPGELFF
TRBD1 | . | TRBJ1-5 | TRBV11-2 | TGTGCCAGCAGCTTAGCGACAGGGGGAGGCAATCAGCCCCAGCATTTT | CASSLATGGGNQPQHF
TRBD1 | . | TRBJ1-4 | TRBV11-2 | TGTGCCAGCAGCCCCCGACAGGGGGATGAAAAACTGTTTTTT | CASSPRQGDEKLFF
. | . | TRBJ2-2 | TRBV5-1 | TGCGCCAGCAGCTTGGACACCGCGAACACCGGGGAGCTGTTTTTT | CASSLDTANTGELFF
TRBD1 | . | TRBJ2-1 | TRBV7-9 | TGTGCCAGCAGCGTAACAGGGGCGAATGAGCAGTTCTTC | CASSVTGANEQFF
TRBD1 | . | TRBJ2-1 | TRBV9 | TGTGCCAGCAGCGTGCAGGGGGCGCCCCCTGAGCAGTTCTTC | CASSVQGAPPEQFF
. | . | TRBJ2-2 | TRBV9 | TGTGCCAGCAGCGTGGAGAATTCGAACACCGGGGAGCTGTTTTTT | CASSVENSNTGELFF
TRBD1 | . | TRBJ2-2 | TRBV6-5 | TGTGCCAGTAGACAGGGGGTAGGGAACACCGGGGAGCTGTTTTTT | CASRQGVGNTGELFF
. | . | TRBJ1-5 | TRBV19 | TGTGCCAGAAACTCACTTTTAAATCAGCCCCAGCATTTT | CARNSLLNQPQHF
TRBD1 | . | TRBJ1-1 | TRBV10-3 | TGTGCCATCAGGGACAGGGGGATGAACACTGAAGCTTTCTTT | CAIRDRGMNTEAFF
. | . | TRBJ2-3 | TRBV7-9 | TGTGCCAGCAGCATAAGCGGAAGCACAGATACGCAGTATTTT | CASSISGSTDTQYF
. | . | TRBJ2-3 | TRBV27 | TGTGCCAGCAGTTTATCGCCCGGCAGCGTGACAGATACGCAGTATTTT | CASSLSPGSVTDTQYF
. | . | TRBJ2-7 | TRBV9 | TGTGCCAGCAGCGGCGCCCCGGGAAAGAGTTTCGAGCAGTACTTC | CASSGAPGKSFEQYF
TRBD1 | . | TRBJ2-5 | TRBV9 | TGTGCCAGCAGCCCCCGGGATCAGGGGGAGCTGACCCAGTACTTC | CASSPRDQGELTQYF
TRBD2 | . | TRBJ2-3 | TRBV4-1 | TGCGCCAGCAGGACTAGCGGGGGCCTCGGCTCTACGCAGTATTTT | CASRTSGGLGSTQYF
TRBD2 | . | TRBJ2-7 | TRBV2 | TGTGCCAGCAGTGAAAAGGGACTAGAGTACGAGCAGTACTTC | CASSEKGLEYEQYF
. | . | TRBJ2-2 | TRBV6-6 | TGTGCCAGCAGTTACCGAGAATCCACCGGGGAGCTGTTTTTT | CASSYRESTGELFF
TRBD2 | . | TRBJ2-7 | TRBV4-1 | TGCGCCAGCAGCCAAATTAGCGGGTCCTACGAGCAGTACTTC | CASSQISGSYEQYF
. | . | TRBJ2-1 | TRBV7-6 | TGTGCCAGCAGCTTAGATGGAGGGCCCATCTTGTTGCAGTTCTTC | CASSLDGGPILLQFF
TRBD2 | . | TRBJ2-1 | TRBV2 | TGTGCCAGCGACGGGGGGGTGAGTAATGAGCAGTTCTTC | CASDGGVSNEQFF
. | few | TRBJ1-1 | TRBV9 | TGTGCCAGCAGCGTAGGAGACAGGAACACTGAAGCTTTCTTT | CASSVGDRNTEAFF
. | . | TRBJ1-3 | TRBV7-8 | TGTGCCAGCAGCTTAGGGGTTCAGGGAGGAAACACCATATATTTT | CASSLGVQGGNTIYF
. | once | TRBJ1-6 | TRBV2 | TGTGCCAGCGGGGGGGGTTCACCCCTCCACTTT | CASGGGSPLHF
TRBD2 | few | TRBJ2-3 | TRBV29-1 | TGCAGCGGGGAGGGTGGTGGTCTGGATACGCAGTATTTT | CSGEGGGLDTQYF
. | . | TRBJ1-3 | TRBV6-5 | TGTGCCAGCAGTTACTCGGCCGGAAACACCATATATTTT | CASSYSAGNTIYF
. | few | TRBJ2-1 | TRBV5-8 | TGTGCCAGCAGCTTTGAGTTCCCTTACAATGAGCAGTTCTTC | CASSFEFPYNEQFF
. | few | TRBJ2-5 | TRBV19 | TGTGCCAGTAGTATCGACCGGGCTCGGGGGACCCAGTACTTC | CASSIDRARGTQYF
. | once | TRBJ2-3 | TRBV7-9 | TGTGCCAGCAGCCTACCTCGGCTAGCCCCAGATACGCAGTATTTT | CASSLPRLAPDTQYF
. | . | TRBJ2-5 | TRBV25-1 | TGTGCCAGCAGCGTTCGGGACTCTTGGTACCAAGAGACCCAGTACTTC | CASSVRDSWYQETQYF
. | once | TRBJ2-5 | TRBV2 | TGTGCCAGCAGTGAACAGAGGGAGACCCAGTACTTC | CASSEQRETQYF
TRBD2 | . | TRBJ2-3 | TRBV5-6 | TGTGCCAGCACCGGGGGGAGCACAGATACGCAGTATTTT | CASTGGSTDTQYF
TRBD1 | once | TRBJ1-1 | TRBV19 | TGTGCCAGTAGTAGCACCGGGACAGTGAACACTGAAGCTTTCTTT | CASSSTGTVNTEAFF
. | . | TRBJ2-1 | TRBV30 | TGTGCCTGGAACTCGGGAGTGGTGGGTGAGCAGTTCTTC | CAWNSGVVGEQFF
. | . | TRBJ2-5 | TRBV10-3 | TGTGCCATCAGTCCTGCTTCGACAGGACTGCAAGAGACCCAGTACTTC | CAISPASTGLQETQYF
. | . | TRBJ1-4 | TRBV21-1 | TGTGCCAGGACCCCCGGAGACAGTTGCGAAAAACTGTTTTTT | CARTPGDSCEKLFF
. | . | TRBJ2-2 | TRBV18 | TGTGCCAGCTCACCCATTGAGTCCGGGGAGCTGTTTTTT | CASSPIESGELFF
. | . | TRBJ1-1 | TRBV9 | TGTGCCAGCAGCGTAGACAGGGCTCTGAACACTGAAGCTTTCTTT | CASSVDRALNTEAFF
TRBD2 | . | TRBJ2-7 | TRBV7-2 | TGTGCCAGCAGCTTGGGCGGGACTAGCGTCACCTACGAGCAGTACTTC | CASSLGGTSVTYEQYF
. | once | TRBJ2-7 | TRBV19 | TGTGCCAGTAGTATAGAACAGGGCGGCTACGAGCAGTACTTC | CASSIEQGGYEQYF
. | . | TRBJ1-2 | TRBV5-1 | TGCGCCAGCAGCTTGGGGACACATAATGAATATGGCTACACCTTC | CASSLGTHNEYGYTF
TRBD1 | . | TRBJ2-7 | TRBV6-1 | TGTGCCAGCAGCCCGGGACAGCCCATCCCCTACGAGCAGTACTTC | CASSPGQPIPYEQYF
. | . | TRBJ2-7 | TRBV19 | TGTGCCAGTAGTATTGCAGGCTACGAGCAGTACTTC | CASSIAGYEQYF
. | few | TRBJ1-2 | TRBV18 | TGTGCCAGCTCAGGTCAGCGACCCTATGGCTACACCTTC | CASSGQRPYGYTF
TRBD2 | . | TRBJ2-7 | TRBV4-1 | TGCGCCAGCAGCCAAGTCTTAGCGGGAGGCACCTACGAGCAGTACTTC | CASSQVLAGGTYEQYF
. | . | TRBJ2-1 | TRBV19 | TGTGCCAGTAGTAGGGGGGACTCTTTATTCAATGAGCAGTTCTTC | CASSRGDSLFNEQFF
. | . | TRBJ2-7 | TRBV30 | TGTGCCTGGAGTTTCGGGTACTCCTACGAGCAGTACTTC | CAWSFGYSYEQYF
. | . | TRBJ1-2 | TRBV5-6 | TGTGCCAGCAGCTTGGGTCCAGGGAACTATGGCTACACCTTC | CASSLGPGNYGYTF
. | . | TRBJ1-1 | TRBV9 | TGTGCCAGCGGAGGGAGCTACACTGAAGCTTTCTTT | CASGGSYTEAFF
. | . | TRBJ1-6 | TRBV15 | TGTGCCACCAGCAAGCTGGGGCTGGGTTCACCCCTCCACTTT | CATSKLGLGSPLHF
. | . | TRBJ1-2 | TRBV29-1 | TGCAGCGTCGTTAACTCAGGGGAGCCAGGAGGCTACACCTTC | CSVVNSGEPGGYTF